This is a list of T cell receptor beta chains from one sample in a study of patients and donors after allogeneic stem cell transplantation. TCRdb re-analysed the RT-PCR reads in MiXCR, keeping a single row per CDR3 protein. In the table there are roughly 880,000 distinct CDR3 sequences, 15% to 20% of which are singletons. The sequenced material came from blood, either unsorted or a sorted T cell fraction (not recorded which). These receptors were obtained from a human donor who was either an allogeneic HSCT recipient or a stem cell or donor lymphocyte infusion donor (not recorded which). It is not recorded whose cells these are; they may come from a transplant donor. The CDR3 runs from the conserved cysteine through the conserved F or W. A D gene is named only where the DNA matches it firmly. Rows give clone size only sometimes, using once, few, many, or a class for an expanded clone.

j_gene: TRBJ2-3
len: 16
abundance: many
v_gene: TRBV12-3/TRBV12-4
d_gene: .
CDR3nt: TGTGCCAGCAGTCCCCCACGGGGGGCGGGGACAGATACGCAGTATTTT
CDR3aa: CASSPPRGAGTDTQYF

j_gene: TRBJ2-5
len: 16
abundance: few
v_gene: TRBV20-1
d_gene: TRBD2
CDR3nt: TGCAGTGCTAGAGATTGGGGACTAGCGGAACCAGAGACCCAGTACTTC
CDR3aa: CSARDWGLAEPETQYF

j_gene: TRBJ2-1
len: 16
abundance: .
v_gene: TRBV10-3
d_gene: TRBD1
CDR3nt: TGTGCCATCAGTGGGCAGGACAGGGGGCCTTACAATGAGCAGTTCTTC
CDR3aa: CAISGQDRGPYNEQFF

j_gene: TRBJ2-1
len: 16
abundance: .
v_gene: TRBV6-2/TRBV6-3
d_gene: TRBD2
CDR3nt: TGTGCCAGCAGTTACTCGCTTGCGGGAGGGGGCTATGAGCAGTTCTTC
CDR3aa: CASSYSLAGGGYEQFF

j_gene: TRBJ2-5
len: 15
abundance: .
v_gene: TRBV7-3
d_gene: TRBD2
CDR3nt: TGTGCCAGCAGCTTAGGGGGACGGGGGGACGAGACCCAGTACTTC
CDR3aa: CASSLGGRGDETQYF

j_gene: TRBJ2-1
len: 15
abundance: .
v_gene: TRBV7-2
d_gene: TRBD1
CDR3nt: TGTGCCAGCAGCTTAGAACAGGGGGCCTTGAATGAGCAGTTCTTC
CDR3aa: CASSLEQGALNEQFF

j_gene: TRBJ2-5
len: 16
abundance: few
v_gene: TRBV24-1
d_gene: TRBD2
CDR3nt: TGTGCCACCGCGGGGGCTAAGAGCGGGAGTCAAGAGACCCAGTACTTC
CDR3aa: CATAGAKSGSQETQYF

j_gene: TRBJ1-1
len: 13
abundance: few
v_gene: TRBV11-3
d_gene: .
CDR3nt: TGTGCCAGCACCGATGACAGTGGAACTGAAGCTTTCTTT
CDR3aa: CASTDDSGTEAFF

j_gene: TRBJ1-4
len: 16
abundance: once
v_gene: TRBV28
d_gene: .
CDR3nt: TGTGCCAGCAGTTCAACCGGGGGCTCGGGTCTCATCAAACTGTTTTTT
CDR3aa: CASSSTGGSGLIKLFF

j_gene: TRBJ1-1
len: 15
abundance: .
v_gene: TRBV5-1
d_gene: .
CDR3nt: TGCGCCAGCAGCTTGGGCCGGTTGGCGAACACTGAAGCTTTCTTT
CDR3aa: CASSLGRLANTEAFF

j_gene: TRBJ1-1
len: 11
abundance: .
v_gene: TRBV6-2/TRBV6-3
d_gene: .
CDR3nt: TGTGCCAGCAGTTACCAAGACGAACCTTTCTTT
CDR3aa: CASSYQDEPFF

j_gene: TRBJ2-7
len: 14
abundance: .
v_gene: TRBV10-3
d_gene: .
CDR3nt: TGTGCCATCAGTGCTGGGTCCGGAAGGGACGAGCAGTACTTC
CDR3aa: CAISAGSGRDEQYF

j_gene: TRBJ1-1
len: 13
abundance: .
v_gene: TRBV20-1
d_gene: .
CDR3nt: TGCAGTGCTCCGGGGACATCGAACACTGAAGCTTTCTTT
CDR3aa: CSAPGTSNTEAFF

j_gene: TRBJ1-5
len: 17
abundance: .
v_gene: TRBV6-4
d_gene: .
CDR3nt: TGTGCCACGCCTATGAAGTTGGGGGGCCTTAGCAATCAGCCCCAGCATTTT
CDR3aa: CATPMKLGGLSNQPQHF

j_gene: TRBJ2-5
len: 16
abundance: .
v_gene: TRBV5-1
d_gene: .
CDR3nt: TGCGCCAGCAGCTGGAGCCGGGACTCCCCGGAGGAGACCCAGTACTTC
CDR3aa: CASSWSRDSPEETQYF

j_gene: TRBJ1-4
len: 14
abundance: .
v_gene: TRBV20-1
d_gene: .
CDR3nt: TGCAGTGCTAGACCAGACAGCCTTGGTGAAAAACTGTTTTTT
CDR3aa: CSARPDSLGEKLFF

j_gene: TRBJ1-1
len: 14
abundance: many
v_gene: TRBV27
d_gene: TRBD1
CDR3nt: TGTGCCAGCAGGTGGACAGGGGTGAACACTGAAGCTTTCTTT
CDR3aa: CASRWTGVNTEAFF

j_gene: TRBJ1-2
len: 14
abundance: .
v_gene: TRBV12-3/TRBV12-4
d_gene: .
CDR3nt: TGTGCCAGCAGTCCGCCTTGGGGGTACTATGGCTACACCTTC
CDR3aa: CASSPPWGYYGYTF

j_gene: TRBJ1-1
len: 12
abundance: many
v_gene: TRBV7-9
d_gene: .
CDR3nt: TGTGCCAGCAGTTTGGGGTTCACTGAAGCTTTCTTT
CDR3aa: CASSLGFTEAFF

j_gene: TRBJ1-5
len: 16
abundance: .
v_gene: TRBV3-1
d_gene: .
CDR3nt: TGTGCCAGCAGCCAAGACCGGGGCGTTAGCAATCAGCCCCAGCATTTT
CDR3aa: CASSQDRGVSNQPQHF

j_gene: TRBJ2-7
len: 13
abundance: .
v_gene: TRBV6-1
d_gene: TRBD1
CDR3nt: TGTGCCAGCACGTTGACAGGGCGGTACGAGCAGTACTTC
CDR3aa: CASTLTGRYEQYF

j_gene: TRBJ2-2
len: 15
abundance: .
v_gene: TRBV6-1
d_gene: .
CDR3nt: TGTGCCAGCAGAAGAGCCAACGCGAACACCGGGGAGCTGTTTTTT
CDR3aa: CASRRANANTGELFF

j_gene: TRBJ1-2
len: 14
abundance: .
v_gene: TRBV29-1
d_gene: TRBD1
CDR3nt: TGCAGCGTTGTGACAGGGTCAACTAACTATGGCTACACCTTC
CDR3aa: CSVVTGSTNYGYTF

j_gene: TRBJ1-5
len: 15
abundance: few
v_gene: TRBV2
d_gene: TRBD1
CDR3nt: TGTGCCAGCACCCTCCGGACAGGGGAGGGACAGCCCCAGCATTTT
CDR3aa: CASTLRTGEGQPQHF

j_gene: TRBJ2-3
len: 14
abundance: .
v_gene: TRBV7-9
d_gene: TRBD2
CDR3nt: TGTGCCAGCAGGGGCGGGGGGGCCGCGGATACGCAGTATTTT
CDR3aa: CASRGGGAADTQYF

j_gene: TRBJ2-6
len: 15
abundance: .
v_gene: TRBV5-6
d_gene: .
CDR3nt: TGTGCCAGCAGCTTGTCAGACACTGGGGCCAACGTCCTGACTTTC
CDR3aa: CASSLSDTGANVLTF

j_gene: TRBJ2-1
len: 16
abundance: .
v_gene: TRBV5-6
d_gene: TRBD2
CDR3nt: TGTGCCAGCAGCACCCCCTCGCGGGAGGGTCACAATGAGCAGTTCTTC
CDR3aa: CASSTPSREGHNEQFF

j_gene: TRBJ2-3
len: 16
abundance: .
v_gene: TRBV24-1
d_gene: .
CDR3nt: TGTGCCACCAGTGACCCCGGGACGGATAGCACAGATACGCAGTATTTT
CDR3aa: CATSDPGTDSTDTQYF

j_gene: TRBJ1-5
len: 16
abundance: .
v_gene: TRBV11-2
d_gene: .
CDR3nt: TGTGCCAGCAGCCTTAGAGGGGGGAACAGGGTCCAGCCCCAGCATTTT
CDR3aa: CASSLRGGNRVQPQHF

j_gene: TRBJ2-7
len: 17
abundance: .
v_gene: TRBV29-1
d_gene: .
CDR3nt: TGCAGCGTTGTGTCGCAAAGCCAAGGGTCTGAGCGCTACGAGCAGTACTTC
CDR3aa: CSVVSQSQGSERYEQYF

j_gene: TRBJ2-7
len: 14
abundance: few
v_gene: TRBV29-1
d_gene: TRBD2
CDR3nt: TGCAGCGTGGCCACTAGCGGGAGGTATTTCGAGCAGTACTTC
CDR3aa: CSVATSGRYFEQYF

j_gene: TRBJ2-7
len: 13
abundance: once
v_gene: TRBV4-2
d_gene: .
CDR3nt: TGTGCCAGCAGCCCGGGGTATAGCGACGAGCAGTACTTC
CDR3aa: CASSPGYSDEQYF

j_gene: TRBJ2-2
len: 13
abundance: few
v_gene: TRBV20-1
d_gene: .
CDR3nt: TGCAGTGCTAGAGCCCCCGGGACGGGGGAGCTGTTTTTT
CDR3aa: CSARAPGTGELFF

j_gene: TRBJ2-5
len: 12
abundance: .
v_gene: TRBV9
d_gene: .
CDR3nt: TGTGCCAGCAGCCTCAACTCTGGGACCCAGTACTTC
CDR3aa: CASSLNSGTQYF

j_gene: TRBJ2-7
len: 14
abundance: .
v_gene: TRBV6-2/TRBV6-3
d_gene: TRBD2
CDR3nt: TGTGCCAGCAAGGATTCGGGACTAGCGATGGACACGTACTTC
CDR3aa: CASKDSGLAMDTYF

j_gene: TRBJ1-2
len: 12
abundance: .
v_gene: TRBV9
d_gene: .
CDR3nt: TGTGCCAGCAGCTACCTAGACGATGGCTACACCTTC
CDR3aa: CASSYLDDGYTF

j_gene: TRBJ1-6
len: 15
abundance: few
v_gene: TRBV7-2
d_gene: TRBD1
CDR3nt: TGTGCCAGCAGCAGGGGGACAGGATTAGGGTCACCCCTCCACTTT
CDR3aa: CASSRGTGLGSPLHF

j_gene: TRBJ2-5
len: 14
abundance: few
v_gene: TRBV10-2
d_gene: .
CDR3nt: TGCGCCAGCAGTGGGGGGACATTCCAAGAGACCCAGTACTTC
CDR3aa: CASSGGTFQETQYF

j_gene: TRBJ2-3
len: 14
abundance: .
v_gene: TRBV30
d_gene: .
CDR3nt: TGTGCCTGGAGTCGGGACGGAGAAACAGATACGCAGTATTTT
CDR3aa: CAWSRDGETDTQYF

j_gene: TRBJ1-6
len: 17
abundance: .
v_gene: TRBV5-1
d_gene: TRBD1
CDR3nt: TGCGCCAGCAGCTTGGCCAGAAGTTGGACAGGGGATTCACCCCTCCACTTT
CDR3aa: CASSLARSWTGDSPLHF

j_gene: TRBJ1-6
len: 15
abundance: .
v_gene: TRBV20-1
d_gene: TRBD1
CDR3nt: TGCAGTGCCCCACCCGGGACAGGGGGCAGATCACCCCTCCACTTT
CDR3aa: CSAPPGTGGRSPLHF

j_gene: TRBJ2-3
len: 16
abundance: .
v_gene: TRBV5-6
d_gene: .
CDR3nt: TGTGCCAGCAGTTCGGCGGGTACAGCAACAAGAGATACGCAGTATTTT
CDR3aa: CASSSAGTATRDTQYF

j_gene: TRBJ2-2
len: 16
abundance: many
v_gene: TRBV5-1
d_gene: TRBD2
CDR3nt: TGCGCCAGCAATGTTCTAGCGGGAGCGATCACCGGGGAGCTGTTTTTT
CDR3aa: CASNVLAGAITGELFF

j_gene: TRBJ2-1
len: 14
abundance: few
v_gene: TRBV4-1
d_gene: TRBD2
CDR3nt: TGCGCCAGCAGCCAAGTCACGGGGGGGGATGAGCAGTTCTTC
CDR3aa: CASSQVTGGDEQFF

j_gene: TRBJ1-2
len: 15
abundance: few
v_gene: TRBV5-1
d_gene: .
CDR3nt: TGCGCCAGCAGCTTTGTTGCCCAATCCGCCTATGGCTACACCTTC
CDR3aa: CASSFVAQSAYGYTF

j_gene: TRBJ1-2
len: 14
abundance: many
v_gene: TRBV7-2
d_gene: TRBD1
CDR3nt: TGTGCCAGCAGCCCCAGGACAGGGGGCTTGGGCTACACCTTC
CDR3aa: CASSPRTGGLGYTF

j_gene: TRBJ2-7
len: 15
abundance: .
v_gene: TRBV5-1
d_gene: .
CDR3nt: TGCGCCAGCAGCCAGGGCTCCAAGGTCTCCTACGAGCAGTACTTC
CDR3aa: CASSQGSKVSYEQYF

j_gene: TRBJ2-7
len: 14
abundance: few
v_gene: TRBV9
d_gene: .
CDR3nt: TGTGCCAGCAGCGTAGGAGGGGTTTCCTACGAGCAGTACTTC
CDR3aa: CASSVGGVSYEQYF